The following is a TCR beta chain sequence with its context. Its target is not known. Using immunoSEQ multiplex PCR, the repertoire was profiled, and TCRdb retains in-frame clones only, with some absent. Of some 12,000 clones detected, about four fifths appear once; the ten largest clones hold roughly 0.98%. V was clipped by 6 bases and J by 3 bases; unmatched bases: 2. The germline CDR1 and CDR2 sequences are MNHEY and SVGAGI. This CDR3 is built from 14 residues. The data stem from a study of regulatory dendritic cells for organ transplantation. CFSE-labeled sorted T cells met regulatory or mature dendritic cells for over 4 days.

This chain links TRBV6-5 with TRBJ1-6; 7 bases fit TRBD1. The sequence derives from a human donor in good health. Sequenced sample: naive CD8+ T cells from blood cultured with regulatory dendritic cells. Documented subset: CD45RA+ naive T cells. CDR3 sequence: CASRRQGYNSPLHF. The CDR3 nucleotides read TGTGCCAGCAGGAGACAGGGCTATAATTCACCCCTCCACTTT.